The present T cell receptor beta chain was sequenced within a study of cytotoxic CD8 clonotypes in ibrutinib-treated CLL. In regard to this clone: Its antigen is unidentified.

General study points: Baseline levels of clonality went above those of age-matched healthy donors and moved with circulating CD8+ T-cell counts.

Here immunoSEQ multiplex PCR was the method, and the copy in TCRdb shows in-frame clones only, minus some. The table includes a few hundred thousand clones, roughly 79% detected once. V dropped 1 base and J dropped 4 bases, with 8 bases sitting between them. This CDR3 contains 13 residues. Germline CDR1 and CDR2: MNHNS and SASEGT. The TCR sequence derives from a human donor with chronic lymphocytic leukemia. Sequenced material: PBMCs, taken before ibrutinib treatment. This chain connects TRBV6-1 to TRBJ2-7; D might be TRBD1 (5 bases). CDR3 DNA: TGTGCCAGCAGTGAAGGGACATCGTACGAGCAGTACTTC. It specifies CASSEGTSYEQYF.